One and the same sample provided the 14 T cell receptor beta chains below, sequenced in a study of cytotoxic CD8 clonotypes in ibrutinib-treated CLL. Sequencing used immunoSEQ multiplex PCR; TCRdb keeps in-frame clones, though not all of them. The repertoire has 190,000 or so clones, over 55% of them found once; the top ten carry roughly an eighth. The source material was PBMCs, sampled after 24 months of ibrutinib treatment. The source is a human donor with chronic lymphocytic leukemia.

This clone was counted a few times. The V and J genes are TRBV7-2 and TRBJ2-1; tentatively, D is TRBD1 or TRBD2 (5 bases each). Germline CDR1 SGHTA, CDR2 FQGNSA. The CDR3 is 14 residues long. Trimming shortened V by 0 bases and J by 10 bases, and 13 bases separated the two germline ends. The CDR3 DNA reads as TGTGCCAGCAGCTTAGCGGGGGAGCCGCCCGAGCAGTTCTTC. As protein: CASSLAGEPPEQFF.

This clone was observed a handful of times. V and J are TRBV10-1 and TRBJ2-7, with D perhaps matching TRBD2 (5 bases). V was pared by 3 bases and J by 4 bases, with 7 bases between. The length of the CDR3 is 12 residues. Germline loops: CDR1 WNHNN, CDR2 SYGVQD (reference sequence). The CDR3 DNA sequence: TGCGCCAGCAGTGAACGAGGGTACGAGCAGTACTTC. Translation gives CASSERGYEQYF.

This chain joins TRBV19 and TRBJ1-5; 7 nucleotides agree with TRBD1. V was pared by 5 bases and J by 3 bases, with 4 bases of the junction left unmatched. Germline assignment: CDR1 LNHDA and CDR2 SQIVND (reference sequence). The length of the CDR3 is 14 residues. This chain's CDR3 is CASSVDRVNQPQHF. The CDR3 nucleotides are TGTGCCAGTAGTGTCGACAGGGTCAATCAGCCCCAGCATTTT. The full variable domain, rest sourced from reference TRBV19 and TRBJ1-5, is DGGITQSPKYLFRKEGQNVTLSCEQNLNHDAMYWYRQDPGQGLRLIYYSQIVNDFQKGDIAEGYSVSREKKESFPLTVTSAQKNPTAFYLCASSVDRVNQPQHFGDGTRLSIL.

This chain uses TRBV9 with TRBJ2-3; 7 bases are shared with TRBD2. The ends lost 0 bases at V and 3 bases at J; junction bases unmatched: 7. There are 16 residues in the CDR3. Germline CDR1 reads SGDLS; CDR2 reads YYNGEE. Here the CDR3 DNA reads TGTGCCAGCAGCGTAGGTTCCAGCGGGATGACAGATACGCAGTATTTT. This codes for CASSVGSSGMTDTQYF.

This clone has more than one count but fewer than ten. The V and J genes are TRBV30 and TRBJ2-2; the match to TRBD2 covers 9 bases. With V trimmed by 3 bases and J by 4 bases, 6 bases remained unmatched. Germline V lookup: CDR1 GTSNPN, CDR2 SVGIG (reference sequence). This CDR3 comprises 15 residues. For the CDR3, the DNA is TGTGCCTGGAGCAGAGCGGGAGGAAGCACCGGGGAGCTGTTTTTT. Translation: CAWSRAGGSTGELFF.

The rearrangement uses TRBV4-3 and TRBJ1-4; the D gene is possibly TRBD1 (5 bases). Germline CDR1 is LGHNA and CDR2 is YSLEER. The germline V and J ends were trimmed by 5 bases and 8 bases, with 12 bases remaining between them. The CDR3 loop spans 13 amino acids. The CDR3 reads CASSWTRKEKLFF. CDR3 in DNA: TGCGCCAGCAGCTGGACAAGGAAAGAAAAACTGTTTTTT.

The CDR3 loop is CATSALGGGRGETQYF. In DNA form, the CDR3 reads TGTGCCACCAGCGCCCTTGGGGGCGGGAGGGGGGAGACCCAGTACTTC. This chain uses TRBV15 with TRBJ2-5; 9 bases are shared with TRBD2. J gave up 5 bases and V 5 bases, and 12 bases lay outside the gene matches. The CDR3 consists of 16 residues. Germline V gene lookup returns CDR1 LNHNV and CDR2 YYDKDF (reference sequence).

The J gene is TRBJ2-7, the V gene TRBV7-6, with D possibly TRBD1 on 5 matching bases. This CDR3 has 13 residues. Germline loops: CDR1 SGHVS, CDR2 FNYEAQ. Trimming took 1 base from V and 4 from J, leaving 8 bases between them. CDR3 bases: TGTGCCAGCAGCTTAGGATACAGGTACGAGCAGTACTTC. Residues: CASSLGYRYEQYF.

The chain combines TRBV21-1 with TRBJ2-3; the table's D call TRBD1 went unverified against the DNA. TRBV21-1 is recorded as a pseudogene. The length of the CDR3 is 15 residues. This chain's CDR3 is CASSKVEQGADTQYF. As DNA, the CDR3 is TGTGCCAGCAGCAAAGTGGAACAGGGGGCAGATACGCAGTATTTT.

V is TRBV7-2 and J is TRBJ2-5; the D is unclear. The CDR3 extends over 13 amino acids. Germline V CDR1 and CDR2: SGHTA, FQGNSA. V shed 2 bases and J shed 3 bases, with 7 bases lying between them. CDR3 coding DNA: TGTGCCAGCAGCTTAAACCCTAAAGAGACCCAGTACTTC. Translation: CASSLNPKETQYF.

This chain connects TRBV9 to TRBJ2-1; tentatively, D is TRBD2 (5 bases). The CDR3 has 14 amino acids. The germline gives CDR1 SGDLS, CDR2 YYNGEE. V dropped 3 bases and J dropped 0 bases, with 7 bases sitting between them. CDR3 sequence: CASSDTSSYNEQFF. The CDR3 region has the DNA TGTGCCAGCAGCGATACTAGCTCCTACAATGAGCAGTTCTTC.

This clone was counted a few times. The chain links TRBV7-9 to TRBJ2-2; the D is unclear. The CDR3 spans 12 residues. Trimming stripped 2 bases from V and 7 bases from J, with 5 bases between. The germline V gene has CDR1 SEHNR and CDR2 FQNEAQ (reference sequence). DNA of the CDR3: TGTGCCAGCAGCTTATCTGACGGGGAGCTGTTTTTT. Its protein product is CASSLSDGELFF.

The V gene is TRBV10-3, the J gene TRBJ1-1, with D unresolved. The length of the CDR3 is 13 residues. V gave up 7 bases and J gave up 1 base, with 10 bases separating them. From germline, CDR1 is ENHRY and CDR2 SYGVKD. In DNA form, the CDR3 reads TGTGCCATCACCCAGGCAGCGAACACTGAAGCTTTCTTT. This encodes CAITQAANTEAFF.

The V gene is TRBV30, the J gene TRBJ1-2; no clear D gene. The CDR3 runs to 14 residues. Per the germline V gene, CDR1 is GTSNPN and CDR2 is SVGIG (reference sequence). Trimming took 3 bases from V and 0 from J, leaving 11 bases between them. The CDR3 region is CAWRGSGPNYGYTF. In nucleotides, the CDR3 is TGTGCCTGGAGGGGCAGCGGACCTAACTATGGCTACACCTTC.